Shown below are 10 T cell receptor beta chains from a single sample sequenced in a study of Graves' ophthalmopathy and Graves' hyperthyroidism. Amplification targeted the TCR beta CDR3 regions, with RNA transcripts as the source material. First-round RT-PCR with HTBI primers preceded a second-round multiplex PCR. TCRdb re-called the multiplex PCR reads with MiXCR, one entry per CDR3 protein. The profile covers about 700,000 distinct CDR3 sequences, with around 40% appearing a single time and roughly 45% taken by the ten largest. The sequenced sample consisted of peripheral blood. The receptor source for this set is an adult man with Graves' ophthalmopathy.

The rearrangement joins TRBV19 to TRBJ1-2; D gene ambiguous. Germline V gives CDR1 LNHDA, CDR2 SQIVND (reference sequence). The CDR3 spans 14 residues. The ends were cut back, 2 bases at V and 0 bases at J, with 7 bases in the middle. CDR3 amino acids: CASSIQRTNYGYTF. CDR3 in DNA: TGTGCCAGTAGTATACAGCGGACTAACTATGGCTACACCTTC.

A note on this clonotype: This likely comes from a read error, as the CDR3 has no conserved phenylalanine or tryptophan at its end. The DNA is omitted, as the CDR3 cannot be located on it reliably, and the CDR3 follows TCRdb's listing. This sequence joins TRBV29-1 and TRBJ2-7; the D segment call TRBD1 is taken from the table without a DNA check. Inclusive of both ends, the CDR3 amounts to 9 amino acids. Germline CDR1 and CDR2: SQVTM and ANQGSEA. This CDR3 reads CSVVSGGCL.

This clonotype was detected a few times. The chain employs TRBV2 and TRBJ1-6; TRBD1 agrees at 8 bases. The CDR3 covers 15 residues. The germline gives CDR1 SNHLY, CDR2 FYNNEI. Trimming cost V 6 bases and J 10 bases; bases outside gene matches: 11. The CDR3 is CASRERTGLESPLHF. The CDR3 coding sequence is TGTGCCAGCAGAGAGAGGACAGGGCTGGAGTCACCCCTCCACTTT.

The CDR3 DNA reads as TGCAGCGTGCCAGGGGGACCGGGGCGAACCTACGAGCAGTACTTC. Translated: CSVPGGPGRTYEQYF. The genes are TRBV29-1 and TRBJ2-7, with 7 bases identical to TRBD1. From germline, CDR1 is SQVTM and CDR2 ANQGSEA. V was pared by 6 bases and J by 2 bases, with 13 bases of the junction left unmatched. This CDR3 region has 15 residues.

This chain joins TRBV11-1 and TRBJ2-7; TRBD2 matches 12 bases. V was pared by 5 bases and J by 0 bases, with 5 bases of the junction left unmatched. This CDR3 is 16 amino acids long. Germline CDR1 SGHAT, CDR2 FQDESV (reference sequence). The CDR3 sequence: CASSKWTSGVSYEQYF. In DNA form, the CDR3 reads TGTGCCAGCAGCAAATGGACTAGCGGGGTCTCCTACGAGCAGTACTTC.

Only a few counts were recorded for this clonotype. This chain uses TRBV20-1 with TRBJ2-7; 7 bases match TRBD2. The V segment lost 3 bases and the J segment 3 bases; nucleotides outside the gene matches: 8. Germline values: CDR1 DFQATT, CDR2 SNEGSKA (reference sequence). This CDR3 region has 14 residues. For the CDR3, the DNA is TGCAGTGCTAGGCCCCTCCGGACTAGCTACGAGCAGTACTTC. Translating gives CSARPLRTSYEQYF.

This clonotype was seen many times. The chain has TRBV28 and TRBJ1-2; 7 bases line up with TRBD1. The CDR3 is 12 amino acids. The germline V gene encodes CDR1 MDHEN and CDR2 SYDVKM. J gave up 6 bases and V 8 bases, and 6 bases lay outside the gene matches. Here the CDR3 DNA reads TGTGCCAGCGAGGACAGGATCAATGGCTACACCTTC. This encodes CASEDRINGYTF.

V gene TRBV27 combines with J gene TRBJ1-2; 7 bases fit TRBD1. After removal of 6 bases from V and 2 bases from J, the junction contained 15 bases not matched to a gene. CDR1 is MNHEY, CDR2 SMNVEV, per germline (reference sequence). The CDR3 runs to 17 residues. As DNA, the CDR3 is TGTGCCAGCAGGGGGGGCCCGACAGGGAGAGGAAACTATGGCTACACCTTC. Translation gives CASRGGPTGRGNYGYTF.

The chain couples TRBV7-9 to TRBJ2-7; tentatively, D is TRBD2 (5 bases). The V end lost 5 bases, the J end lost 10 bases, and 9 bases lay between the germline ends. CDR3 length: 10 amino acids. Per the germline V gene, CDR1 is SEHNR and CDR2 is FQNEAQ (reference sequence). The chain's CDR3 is CASSPGKQYF. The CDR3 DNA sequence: TGTGCCAGCAGCCCGGGGAAACAGTACTTC.

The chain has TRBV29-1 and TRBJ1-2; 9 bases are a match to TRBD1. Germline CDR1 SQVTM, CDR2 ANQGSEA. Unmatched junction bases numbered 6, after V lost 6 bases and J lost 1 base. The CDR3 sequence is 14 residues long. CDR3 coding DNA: TGCAGCGTACAGGGGGCTTTGGGTAACTATGGCTACACCTTC. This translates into CSVQGALGNYGYTF.